The rows below give T cell receptor beta chains drawn from one sample of a study of blood T cell repertoires in COVID-19. Sequencing used immunoSEQ multiplex PCR; TCRdb keeps in-frame clones, though not all of them. The table shows approximately 84,000 clones, with about 73% occurring only once. The sample consisted of peripheral blood. These receptors were obtained from a man aged 50 to 59 with active or convalescent COVID-19. Both conserved end residues are part of each CDR3. D genes are given only for firm matches. Part of the rows lack a size; the others show once, few, many or a class for expanded clones.

V gene	clone size	D gene	J gene	CDR3 DNA	CDR3 protein
TRBV4-3	.	TRBD2	TRBJ2-1	TGCGCCAGCAGCCAAGGGAGCCCCGGGACTAGCGGGGTCCGAAGCTCCTACAATGAGCAGTTCTTC	CASSQGSPGTSGVRSSYNEQFF
TRBV19	.	TRBD1	TRBJ1-2	TGTGCCAGTAAGGGACAGGACTCCCAGGGCTATGGCTACACCTTC	CASKGQDSQGYGYTF
TRBV9	.	TRBD2	TRBJ2-1	TGTGCCAGCAGCATCGGACTAGAGGAAGCTGAGCAGTTCTTC	CASSIGLEEAEQFF
TRBV5-8	once	.	TRBJ1-4	TGTGCCAGCAGCCAGGGGAGTTTTTGGGAAAAACTGTTTTTT	CASSQGSFWEKLFF
TRBV25-1	.	TRBD1	TRBJ2-7	TGTGCCAGCAGAGGGACAGGGCCCTACGAGCAGTACTTC	CASRGTGPYEQYF
TRBV10-3	.	.	TRBJ2-3	TGTGCCATCAGTGAGTCGACTAGACCCTCTTTCACAGATACGCAGTATTTT	CAISESTRPSFTDTQYF
TRBV27	.	TRBD1	TRBJ1-2	TGTGCCAGCAGTGTGACAGGGGTTCGGATCGGCTACACCTTC	CASSVTGVRIGYTF
TRBV19	few	.	TRBJ2-7	TGTGCCAGTAGTATAAAGGGACTCCCGAGCTACGAGCAGTACTTC	CASSIKGLPSYEQYF
TRBV5-1	once	.	TRBJ2-7	TGCGCCAGCAGCTCCGGCCGGGAGAGCTCCTACGAGCAGTACTTC	CASSSGRESSYEQYF
TRBV5-1	.	TRBD2	TRBJ2-1	TGCGCCAGCAGCTGGAGCGGGGCCTCCCTCGATGAGCAGTTCTTC	CASSWSGASLDEQFF
TRBV19	.	.	TRBJ2-7	TGTGCCAGTAGTATCGGTCACGGGAGCTACGAGCAGTACTTC	CASSIGHGSYEQYF
TRBV5-6	once	TRBD2	TRBJ2-1	TGTGCCAGCATCATAGCGGGGTCCAATGAGCAGTTCTTC	CASIIAGSNEQFF
TRBV4-1	.	.	TRBJ2-7	TGCGCCAGCAGCCAAGTGCTGGGCCTCCTCTACGAGCAGTACTTC	CASSQVLGLLYEQYF
TRBV10-3	.	.	TRBJ2-3	TGTGCCATCAGTGAGGCGGGTAGCGCCGGCACAGATACGCAGTATTTT	CAISEAGSAGTDTQYF